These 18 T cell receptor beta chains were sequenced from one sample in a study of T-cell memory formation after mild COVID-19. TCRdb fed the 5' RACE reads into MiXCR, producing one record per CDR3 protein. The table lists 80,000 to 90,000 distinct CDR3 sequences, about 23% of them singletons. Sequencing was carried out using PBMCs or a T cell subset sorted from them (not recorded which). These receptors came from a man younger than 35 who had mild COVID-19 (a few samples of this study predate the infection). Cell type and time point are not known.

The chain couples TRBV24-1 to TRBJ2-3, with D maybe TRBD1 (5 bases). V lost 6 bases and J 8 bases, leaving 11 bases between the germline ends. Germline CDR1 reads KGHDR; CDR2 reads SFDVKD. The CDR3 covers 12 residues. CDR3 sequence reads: CATSNPGRTQYF. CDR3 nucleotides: TGTGCCACCAGTAACCCAGGGCGTACGCAGTATTTT.

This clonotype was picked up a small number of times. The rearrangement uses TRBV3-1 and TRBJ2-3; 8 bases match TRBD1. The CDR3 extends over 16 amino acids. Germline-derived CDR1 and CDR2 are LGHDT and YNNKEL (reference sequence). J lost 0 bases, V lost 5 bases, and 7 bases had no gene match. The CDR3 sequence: CASSDNRDRSTDTQYF. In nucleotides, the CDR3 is TGTGCCAGCAGCGACAACCGGGACAGGAGCACAGATACGCAGTATTTT.

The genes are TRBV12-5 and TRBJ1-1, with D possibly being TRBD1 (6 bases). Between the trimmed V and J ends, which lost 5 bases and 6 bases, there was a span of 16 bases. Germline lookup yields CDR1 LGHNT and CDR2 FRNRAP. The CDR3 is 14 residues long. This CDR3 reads CASGLLGGEAEAFF. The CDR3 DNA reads TGTGCTAGTGGTCTTCTCGGGGGCGAGGCTGAAGCTTTCTTT.

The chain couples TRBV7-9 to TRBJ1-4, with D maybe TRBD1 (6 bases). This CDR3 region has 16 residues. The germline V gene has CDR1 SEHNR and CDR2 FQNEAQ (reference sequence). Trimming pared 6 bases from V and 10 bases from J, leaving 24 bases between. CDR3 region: CASRTVTGTKRGKLFF. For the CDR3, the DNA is TGTGCCAGCAGAACGGTCACCGGGACAAAGAGGGGAAAACTGTTTTTT. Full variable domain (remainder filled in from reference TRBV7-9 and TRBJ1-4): DTGVSQNPRHKITKRGQNVTFRCDPISEHNRLYWYRQTLGQGPEFLTYFQNEAQLEKSRLLSDRFSAERPKGSFSTLEIQRTEQGDSAMYLCASRTVTGTKRGKLFFGSGTQLSVL.

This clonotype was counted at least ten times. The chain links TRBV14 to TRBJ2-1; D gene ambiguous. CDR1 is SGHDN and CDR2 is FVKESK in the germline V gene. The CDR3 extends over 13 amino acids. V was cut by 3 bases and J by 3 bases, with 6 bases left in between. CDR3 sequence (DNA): TGTGCCAGCAGCCAGGGCAGCTACAATGAGCAGTTCTTC. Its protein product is CASSQGSYNEQFF.

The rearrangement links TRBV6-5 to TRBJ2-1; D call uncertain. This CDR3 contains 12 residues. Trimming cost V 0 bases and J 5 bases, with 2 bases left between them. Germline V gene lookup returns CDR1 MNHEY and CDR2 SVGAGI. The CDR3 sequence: CASSYSHNEQFF. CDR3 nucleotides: TGTGCCAGCAGTTACTCACACAATGAGCAGTTCTTC.

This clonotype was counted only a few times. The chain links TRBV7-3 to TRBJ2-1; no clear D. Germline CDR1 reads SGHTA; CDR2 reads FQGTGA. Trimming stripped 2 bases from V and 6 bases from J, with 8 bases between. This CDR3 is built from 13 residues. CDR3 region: CASSLYRGNEQFF. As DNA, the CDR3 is TGTGCCAGCAGCTTATACAGAGGCAATGAGCAGTTCTTC.

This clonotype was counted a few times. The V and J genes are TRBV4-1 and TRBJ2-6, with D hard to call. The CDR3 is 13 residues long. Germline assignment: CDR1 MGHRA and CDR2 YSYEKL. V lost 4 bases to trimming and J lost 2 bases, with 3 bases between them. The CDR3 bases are TGCGCCAGCAGCCTTCCTGGGGCCAACGTCCTGACTTTC. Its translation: CASSLPGANVLTF.

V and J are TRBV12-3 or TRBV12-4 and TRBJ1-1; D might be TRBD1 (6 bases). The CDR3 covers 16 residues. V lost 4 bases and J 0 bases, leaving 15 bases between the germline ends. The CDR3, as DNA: TGTGCCAGCAGTTCTCCTAGACAGGCCCTGAACACTGAAGCTTTCTTT. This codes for CASSSPRQALNTEAFF.

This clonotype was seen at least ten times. The CDR3 region is CAISQGATGQPQHF. The CDR3 nucleotides are TGTGCCATCAGTCAGGGAGCTACCGGTCAGCCCCAGCATTTT. This chain joins TRBV10-3 and TRBJ1-5; D is possibly TRBD1 (5 bases). The germline gives CDR1 ENHRY, CDR2 SYGVKD. V was pared by 5 bases and J by 6 bases, with 14 bases between. This CDR3 contains 14 residues.

CDR3 loop: CASSHRQGNTEAFF. As DNA, the CDR3 is TGTGCCAGCAGCCACCGACAGGGGAACACTGAAGCTTTCTTT. V gene TRBV11-3 combines with J gene TRBJ1-1; 7 bases are shared with TRBD1. Trimming removed 5 bases from V and 1 base from J; junction bases left unmatched: 4. Germline lookup yields CDR1 SGHNT and CDR2 YENEEA. This CDR3 contains 14 residues.

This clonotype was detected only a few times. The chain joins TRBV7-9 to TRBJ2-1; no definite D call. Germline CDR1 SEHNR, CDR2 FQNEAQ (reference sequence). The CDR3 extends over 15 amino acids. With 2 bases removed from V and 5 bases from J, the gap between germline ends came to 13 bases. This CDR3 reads CASSLSDSQDNEQFF. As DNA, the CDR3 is TGTGCCAGCAGCTTATCCGACTCTCAGGACAATGAGCAGTTCTTC.

CDR3 sequence reads: CASSYRAASTDTQYF. CDR3 bases: TGTGCCAGCAGTTACCGGGCAGCTAGCACAGATACGCAGTATTTT. This rearrangement joins TRBV6-5 to TRBJ2-3; D is unresolved. Germline V gene data show CDR1 as MNHEY and CDR2 as SVGAGI. The CDR3 is made up of 15 amino acids. V was cut by 2 bases and J by 0 bases, with 9 bases left in between.

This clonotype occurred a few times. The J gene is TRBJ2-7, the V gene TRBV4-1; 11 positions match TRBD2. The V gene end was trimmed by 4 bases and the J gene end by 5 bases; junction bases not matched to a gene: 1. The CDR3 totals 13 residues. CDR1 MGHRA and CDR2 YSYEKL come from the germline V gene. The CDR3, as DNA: TGCGCCAGCAGCCCACTAGCGGGGGACGAGCAGTACTTC. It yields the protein CASSPLAGDEQYF.

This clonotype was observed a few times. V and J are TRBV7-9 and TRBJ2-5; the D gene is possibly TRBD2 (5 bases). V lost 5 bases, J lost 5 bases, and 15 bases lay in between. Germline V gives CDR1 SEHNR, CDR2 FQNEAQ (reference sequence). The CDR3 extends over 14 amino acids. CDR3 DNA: TGTGCCAGCAGCCCGGAGACCGGCGGGGAGACCCAGTACTTC. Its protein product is CASSPETGGETQYF.

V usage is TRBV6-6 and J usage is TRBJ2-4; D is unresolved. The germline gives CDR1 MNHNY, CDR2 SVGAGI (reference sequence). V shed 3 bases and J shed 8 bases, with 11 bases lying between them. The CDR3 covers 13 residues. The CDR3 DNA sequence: TGTGCCAGCAGTTATTTTCCGGACCACATTCAGTACTTC. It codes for CASSYFPDHIQYF.

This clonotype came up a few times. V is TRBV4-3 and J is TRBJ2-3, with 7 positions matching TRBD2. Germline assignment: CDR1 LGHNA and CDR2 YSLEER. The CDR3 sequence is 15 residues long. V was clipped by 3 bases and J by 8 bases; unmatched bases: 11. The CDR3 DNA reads TGCGCCAGCAGCCACTTACCACCTAGGGAGGGTACGCAGTATTTT. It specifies CASSHLPPREGTQYF.

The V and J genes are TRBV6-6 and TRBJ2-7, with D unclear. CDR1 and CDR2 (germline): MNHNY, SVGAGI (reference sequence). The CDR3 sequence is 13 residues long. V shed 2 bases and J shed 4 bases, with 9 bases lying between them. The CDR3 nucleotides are TGTGCCAGCAGTTACCTTGACTGGTACGAGCAGTACGTC. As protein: CASSYLDWYEQYV.